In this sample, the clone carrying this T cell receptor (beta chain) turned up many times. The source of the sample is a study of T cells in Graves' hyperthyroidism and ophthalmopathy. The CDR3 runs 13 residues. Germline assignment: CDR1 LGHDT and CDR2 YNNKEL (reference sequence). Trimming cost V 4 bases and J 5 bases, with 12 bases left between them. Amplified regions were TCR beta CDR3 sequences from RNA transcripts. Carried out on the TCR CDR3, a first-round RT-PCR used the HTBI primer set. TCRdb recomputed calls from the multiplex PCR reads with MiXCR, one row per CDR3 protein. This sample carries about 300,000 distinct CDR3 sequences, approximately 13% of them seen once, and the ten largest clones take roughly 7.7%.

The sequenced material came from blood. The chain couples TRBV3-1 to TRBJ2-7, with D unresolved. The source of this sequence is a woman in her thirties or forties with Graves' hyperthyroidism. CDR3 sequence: CASSLRALHEQYF. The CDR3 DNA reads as TGTGCCAGCAGCCTTCGGGCACTCCACGAGCAGTACTTC.